One sample yielded the 7 T cell receptor beta chains listed below, sequenced in a study of T cell responses to AZD1222 COVID-19 vaccine (dated by TCRdb to the early 2020s). This sample's time point label indicates: baseline before first vaccination. The method behind the library was the immunoSEQ multiplex PCR assay. TCRdb's version of the immuneACCESS table is confined to in-frame rearrangements and falls short of the full clone set. An unresolved V gene accounts for under half of the shortfall where checked; the remainder is of unknown origin. This sample holds some 130,000 clones; roughly 89% were observed only once. The top ten clonotypes cover 1.9% of the sample. The material was peripheral blood, obtained on day 0 of AZD1222 vaccination. Every receptor here comes from an adult in good health.

Here the CDR3 DNA reads TGCGCCAGCAGTGACGGGGGCCGCGCAGATACGCAGTATTTT. As protein: CASSDGGRADTQYF. This chain links TRBV10-1 with TRBJ2-3; the D call may be TRBD1 or TRBD2 (6 bases each). CDR1 is WNHNN and CDR2 is SYGVQD in the germline V gene (reference sequence). Trimming took off 3 bases at V and 4 bases at J, with 11 bases between the two ends. The CDR3 extends over 14 amino acids.

In the case of this clone: At one of its ends the junction is not consistent with the germline gene, which may arise from a read error. The V call is TRBV5-1, the J call TRBJ1-2; possibly TRBD1 for D (6 bases). Germline values: CDR1 SGHRS, CDR2 YFSETQ. The length of the CDR3 is 12 residues. In nucleotides, the CDR3 is TGCGCCAGCAGCTTGGCAGATGCAGGACAGAACTTC. This gives the protein CASSLADAGQNF.

The gene calls are TRBV19 and TRBJ1-2; D remains unclear. This CDR3 comprises 15 residues. V shed 2 bases and J shed 3 bases, with 13 bases lying between them. CDR1 and CDR2 from the germline V gene are LNHDA and SQIVND (reference sequence). Here the CDR3 reads CASSITRRRDYGYTF. CDR3 sequence (DNA): TGTGCCAGTAGTATAACTAGAAGGCGTGACTATGGCTACACCTTC.

The chain couples TRBV11-2 to TRBJ2-7; D may be TRBD1 (6 bases). Trimming took 2 bases from V and 6 from J, leaving 17 bases between them. Per the germline V gene, CDR1 is SGHAT and CDR2 is FQNNGV. The CDR3 contains 15 residues. The CDR3 coding sequence is TGTGCCAGCAGCTTATCCGGGACAACCACATCCGAGCAGTACTTC. Protein sequence: CASSLSGTTTSEQYF.

The genes are TRBV28 and TRBJ1-1; D uncertain. CDR1 is MDHEN, CDR2 SYDVKM, per germline. V lost 0 bases, J lost 6 bases, and 17 bases lay in between. This CDR3 comprises 16 residues. CDR3 DNA sequence: TGTGCCAGCAGTTTATGGGAGGTCGAGGCCTCCTCTGAAGCTTTCTTT. Translated, it gives CASSLWEVEASSEAFF.

V and J are TRBV18 and TRBJ1-2, with D hard to call. The CDR3 sequence is 17 residues long. CDR1 is KGHSH, CDR2 LQKENI, per germline. With 3 bases removed from V and 0 bases from J, the gap between germline ends came to 17 bases. The CDR3 sequence is CASSPLMNAGANYGYTF. The CDR3 DNA sequence: TGTGCCAGCTCACCCTTAATGAACGCAGGAGCTAACTATGGCTACACCTTC.

This sequence joins TRBV29-1 and TRBJ2-7, with 9 positions matching TRBD1. J lost 5 bases, V lost 6 bases, and 8 bases had no gene match. The germline V gene encodes CDR1 SQVTM and CDR2 ANQGSEA. This CDR3 is 13 amino acids long. CDR3 residues: CSVKTGQGHEQYF. DNA of the CDR3: TGCAGCGTCAAGACGGGACAGGGCCACGAGCAGTACTTC.